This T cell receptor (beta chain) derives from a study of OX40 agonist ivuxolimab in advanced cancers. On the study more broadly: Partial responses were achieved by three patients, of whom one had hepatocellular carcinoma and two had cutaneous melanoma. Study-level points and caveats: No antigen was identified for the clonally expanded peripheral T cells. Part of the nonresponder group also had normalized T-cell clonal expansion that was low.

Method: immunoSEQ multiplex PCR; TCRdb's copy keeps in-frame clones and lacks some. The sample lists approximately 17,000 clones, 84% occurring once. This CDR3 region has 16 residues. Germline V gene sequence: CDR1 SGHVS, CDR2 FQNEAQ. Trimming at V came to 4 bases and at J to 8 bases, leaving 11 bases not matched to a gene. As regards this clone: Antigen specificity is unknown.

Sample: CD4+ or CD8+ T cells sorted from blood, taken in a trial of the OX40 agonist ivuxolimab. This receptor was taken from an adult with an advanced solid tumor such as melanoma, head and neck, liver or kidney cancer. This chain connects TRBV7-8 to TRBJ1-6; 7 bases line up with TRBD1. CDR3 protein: CASSSHTGEVDSPLHF. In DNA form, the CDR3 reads TGTGCCAGCAGCTCACACACAGGGGAGGTGGATTCACCCCTCCACTTT. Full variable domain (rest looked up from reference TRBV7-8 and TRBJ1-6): GAGVSQSPRYKVAKRGQDVALRCDPISGHVSLFWYQQALGQGPEFLTYFQNEAQLDKSGLPSDRFFAERPEGSVSTLKIQRTQQEDSAVYLCASSSHTGEVDSPLHFGNGTRLTVT.